These 14 T cell receptor beta chains were all obtained from the same sample, sequenced in a study of lymphopenia after photon versus proton radiotherapy. The method was immunoSEQ multiplex PCR; TCRdb's version includes in-frame clones alone and lacks a portion of them. The data hold 20,000 or so clones, with just under 85% observed a single time. The sequences come from peripheral blood, collected from a patient treated with photon-based radiotherapy. These receptors all stem from a woman in her 50s with pancreatic cancer.

This chain joins TRBV9 and TRBJ1-2; TRBD1 is a possible D gene (5 bases). Trimming shortened V by 0 bases and J by 2 bases, and 11 bases separated the two germline ends. Per germline, CDR1 SGDLS and CDR2 YYNGEE. This CDR3 region has 15 residues. Written as DNA, the CDR3 is TGTGCCAGCAGCGTAGGCCCAGGGACGAACTATGGCTACACCTTC. It encodes CASSVGPGTNYGYTF.

The rearrangement links TRBV9 to TRBJ2-3; 10 bases map to TRBD2. CDR1 is SGDLS and CDR2 is YYNGEE in the germline V gene. This CDR3 spans 16 amino acids. With V trimmed by 2 bases and J by 0 bases, 3 bases remained unmatched. The DNA of the CDR3 is TGTGCCAGCAGCGTGCTGACTAGCGGGAGCACAGATACGCAGTATTTT. This codes for CASSVLTSGSTDTQYF.

The V and J genes are TRBV7-9 and TRBJ2-7, with TRBD1 identical over 7 bases. Per the germline V gene, CDR1 is SEHNR and CDR2 is FQNEAQ (reference sequence). The CDR3 consists of 12 residues. The J segment lost 4 bases and the V segment lost 5 bases, leaving 2 bases of the junction unmatched. CDR3 region: CASSQGQYEQYF. CDR3 bases: TGTGCCAGCAGCCAGGGACAGTACGAGCAGTACTTC.

The chain joins TRBV5-6 to TRBJ2-5; the match to TRBD2 covers 11 bases. Per the germline V gene, CDR1 is SGHDT and CDR2 is YYEEEE. The CDR3 has 15 residues. V lost 3 bases, J lost 6 bases, and 7 bases stayed unmatched. CDR3 region: CASSSLTSGVKTQYF. CDR3 sequence (DNA): TGTGCCAGCAGCTCCCTGACTAGCGGGGTTAAGACCCAGTACTTC.

This clone is labeled medium-sized. The CDR3 is CASSPGQGTANYGYTF. In DNA form, the CDR3 reads TGCGCCAGCAGCCCCGGACAGGGCACAGCTAACTATGGCTACACCTTC. The chain joins TRBV4-1 to TRBJ1-2, with 8 nucleotides matching TRBD1. J was trimmed by 0 bases and V by 4 bases; bases with no gene match: 7. Germline CDR1 MGHRA, CDR2 YSYEKL. This CDR3 comprises 16 residues.

V usage is TRBV11-2 and J usage is TRBJ2-5, with TRBD2 identical over 9 bases. The closer fit of TRBJ2-7 to the DNA end suggests the J call may be wrong. The CDR3 consists of 14 residues. CDR1 is SGHAT and CDR2 is FQNNGV in the germline V gene. The CDR3 nucleotides are TGTGCCAGCAGCTCATCTAGCGGGATTTACGAGCAGTACTTC. This translates into CASSSSSGIYEQYF.

The gene calls are TRBV11-2 and TRBJ2-7; D call uncertain. The CDR3 extends over 16 amino acids. Germline CDR1 is SGHAT and CDR2 is FQNNGV. The V end lost 4 bases, the J end lost 3 bases, and 19 bases lay between the germline ends. The chain's CDR3 is CASSSWTGLNLYEQYF. The CDR3 DNA sequence: TGTGCCAGCAGCTCGTGGACCGGGCTTAACCTCTACGAGCAGTACTTC.

This chain links TRBV28 with TRBJ2-7, with D tentatively TRBD1 or TRBD2 (5 bases each). The V gene lost 5 bases and the J gene lost 3 bases, with 8 bases spanning the gap. The length of the CDR3 is 12 residues. CDR1 and CDR2 from the germline V gene are MDHEN and SYDVKM. Written as DNA, the CDR3 is TGTGCCAGCAGTCTGGGACGCTACGAGCAGTACTTC. Translating it yields CASSLGRYEQYF.

The chain uses TRBV28 and TRBJ2-1, with 12 nucleotides matching TRBD2. Trimming removed 3 bases from V and 14 bases from J; junction bases left unmatched: 8. This CDR3 is built from 14 residues. In germline, CDR1 is MDHEN, CDR2 SYDVKM. The CDR3 bases are TGTGCCAGCAGTTTTAGGGGCCTAGCGGGAGGGGAGTTCTTC. It specifies CASSFRGLAGGEFF.

V is TRBV6-1 and J is TRBJ2-1; TRBD1 might be the D (6 bases). CDR1 is MNHNS, CDR2 SASEGT, per germline. The length of the CDR3 is 15 residues. V was trimmed by 1 base and J by 2 bases, leaving 9 bases between them. The CDR3 coding sequence is TGTGCCAGCAGTGAAGAGGGGGTCCCCTACAATGAGCAGTTCTTC. It translates to CASSEEGVPYNEQFF.

The chain joins TRBV20-1 to TRBJ2-7, with D unclear. The CDR3 totals 11 residues. Germline values: CDR1 DFQATT, CDR2 SNEGSKA (reference sequence). The ends were cut back, 4 bases at V and 4 bases at J, with 8 bases in the middle. The DNA of the CDR3 is TGCAGTGCTAATGGTGATTACGAGCAGTACTTC. It yields the protein CSANGDYEQYF.

This clone was seen just once. The chain carries TRBV9 and TRBJ2-3; 11 bases align to TRBD2. Germline-derived CDR1 and CDR2 are SGDLS and YYNGEE. The CDR3 length is 17 residues. The V segment lost 0 bases and the J segment 4 bases; nucleotides outside the gene matches: 7. Here the CDR3 DNA reads TGTGCCAGCAGCGTAGTAGGTAGCGGGAGGGCCGCAGATACGCAGTATTTT. Protein product: CASSVVGSGRAADTQYF.

The chain is built from TRBV4-3 and TRBJ2-2, with D maybe TRBD1 (5 bases). Trimming stripped 4 bases from V and 2 bases from J, with 20 bases between. There are 18 residues in the CDR3. Germline lookup yields CDR1 LGHNA and CDR2 YSLEER. In DNA form, the CDR3 reads TGCGCCAGCAGCCCCGGGTGGGGCGGAGTTCTCAACACCGGGGAGCTGTTTTTT. Amino acids: CASSPGWGGVLNTGELFF.

V and J are TRBV5-1 and TRBJ2-7, with D possibly matching TRBD1 (5 bases). Between the trimmed V and J ends, which lost 4 bases and 6 bases, there was a span of 11 bases. The CDR3 totals 12 residues. Germline V gene data show CDR1 as SGHRS and CDR2 as YFSETQ. CDR3 bases: TGCGCCAGCAGCCCAGACAGAGCCGAGCAGTACTTC. This sequence encodes CASSPDRAEQYF.